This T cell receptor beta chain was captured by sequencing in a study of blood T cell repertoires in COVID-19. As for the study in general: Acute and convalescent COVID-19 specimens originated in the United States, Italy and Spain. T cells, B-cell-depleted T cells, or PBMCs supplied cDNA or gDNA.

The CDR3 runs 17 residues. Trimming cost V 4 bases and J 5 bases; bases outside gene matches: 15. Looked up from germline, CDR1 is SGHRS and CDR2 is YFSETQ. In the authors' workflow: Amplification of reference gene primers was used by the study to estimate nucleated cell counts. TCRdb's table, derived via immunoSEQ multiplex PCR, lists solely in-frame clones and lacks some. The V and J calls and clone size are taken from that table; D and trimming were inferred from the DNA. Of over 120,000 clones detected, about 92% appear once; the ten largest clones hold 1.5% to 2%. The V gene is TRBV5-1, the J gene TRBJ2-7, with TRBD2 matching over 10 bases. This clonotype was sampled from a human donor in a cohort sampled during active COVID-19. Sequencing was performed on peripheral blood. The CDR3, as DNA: TGCGCCAGCAGCAAGGGGACTAGCGCGGACTTCCCAGACGAGCAGTACTTC. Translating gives CASSKGTSADFPDEQYF. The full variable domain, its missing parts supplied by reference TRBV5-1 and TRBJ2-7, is KAGVTQTPRYLIKTRGQQVTLSCSPISGHRSVSWYQQTPGQGLQFLFEYFSETQRNKGNFPGRFSGRQFSNSRSEMNVSTLELGDSALYLCASSKGTSADFPDEQYFGPGTRLTVT.